This T cell receptor beta chain was identified in a study of a mutant IDH1 vaccine in newly diagnosed glioma. Study details: Patients previously underwent radiotherapy, temozolomide, or both, and most underwent both.

General observations from the study: Pseudoprogression showed no apparent link to changes in top peripheral T cell clonotypes.

Of note for this clone: Its antigen is unidentified.

Time point reported: week 35, safety follow-up. Each dose delivered 300 ug of mutant IDH1 20-mer peptide subcutaneously with imiquimod. The CDR3 has 15 amino acids. TCRdb's table, derived via immunoSEQ multiplex PCR, lists solely in-frame clones and lacks some. The data hold tens of thousands of clones, with around 81% observed a single time. Here the sequenced sample was PBMCs, taken from a glioma patient whose treatment included an IDH1 peptide vaccine. The sequence derives from a man aged 35-49 years with glioma. The chain joins TRBV21-1 to TRBJ1-1. TRBV21-1 corresponds to a pseudogene. The CDR3 region is CASSKKAGENTEAFF. The CDR3 nucleotides read TGTGCCAGCAGCAAAAAGGCGGGGGAGAACACTGAAGCTTTCTTT.